A single sample is the source of the 25 T cell receptor beta chains below, sequenced in a study of blood T cell repertoires in COVID-19. Repertoires were generated with immunoSEQ multiplex PCR, while TCRdb's copy carries only in-frame clones and drops some. Here the sample spans around 300,000 clones, roughly 90% being singletons. Material: PBMCs or T cells enriched from blood (not recorded which). The source is a woman in her fifties or sixties who had recovered from COVID-19.

This chain links TRBV7-9 with TRBJ2-7, with TRBD1 matching 7 bases. The CDR3 has 14 residues. CDR1 is SEHNR and CDR2 is FQNEAQ in the germline V gene (reference sequence). Unmatched junction bases numbered 6, after V lost 4 bases and J lost 3 bases. CDR3 coding DNA: TGTGCCAGCAGCTACCGACAGGGCGACTACGAGCAGTACTTC. Residues: CASSYRQGDYEQYF.

The chain joins TRBV27 to TRBJ2-4, with D possibly matching TRBD1 (5 bases). V was trimmed by 1 base and J by 7 bases, leaving 14 bases between them. The germline CDR1 and CDR2 sequences are MNHEY and SMNVEV (reference sequence). This CDR3 is built from 15 residues. The CDR3 region has the DNA TGTGCCAGCAGTTTATATCCAGGCCCAGGGAACATTCAGTACTTC. Translation gives CASSLYPGPGNIQYF.

The chain combines TRBV6-5 with TRBJ1-2; D perhaps matches TRBD1 (5 bases). V was pared by 6 bases and J by 7 bases, with 15 bases between. Germline V lookup: CDR1 MNHEY, CDR2 SVGAGI. The length of the CDR3 is 13 residues. In DNA, the CDR3 is TGTGCCAGCAGAGACGCTTCGGGGGTTGGCTACACCTTC. Its protein product is CASRDASGVGYTF.

The chain recombines TRBV18 with TRBJ1-1; 7 bases align to TRBD1. J was trimmed by 8 bases and V by 5 bases; bases with no gene match: 8. Germline assignment: CDR1 KGHSH and CDR2 LQKENI. CDR3 length equals 13 residues. The CDR3 DNA is TGTGCCAGCTCAGCTGACCCGACAGGGGAAGCTTTCTTT. It translates to CASSADPTGEAFF.

V is TRBV7-2 and J is TRBJ2-7, with 14 bases matching TRBD2. Germline CDR1 and CDR2: SGHTA and FQGNSA. This CDR3 spans 21 amino acids. With 0 bases clipped from V and 0 bases from J, the junction kept 13 bases outside the gene matches. The CDR3 here is CASSLATVPGLAGANSYEQYF. For the CDR3, the DNA is TGTGCCAGCAGCTTAGCTACAGTCCCGGGACTAGCGGGAGCCAACTCCTACGAGCAGTACTTC. The whole variable domain, remainder taken from reference TRBV7-2 and TRBJ2-7, is GAGVSQSPSNKVTEKGKDVELRCDPISGHTALYWYRQSLGQGLEFLIYFQGNSAPDKSGLPSDRFSAERTGGSVSTLTIQRTQQEDSAVYLCASSLATVPGLAGANSYEQYFGPGTRLTVT.

The chain has TRBV20-1 and TRBJ1-1; D is uncertain. This CDR3 has 12 residues. Looked up from germline, CDR1 is DFQATT and CDR2 is SNEGSKA (reference sequence). V was pared by 3 bases and J by 6 bases, with 11 bases between. The DNA for the CDR3 is TGCAGTGCTAGTTACGTTCGAGCTGAAGCTTTCTTT. Translation gives CSASYVRAEAFF.

The CDR3 nucleotides are TGTGCCAGCAGCCAAGCGGGTAGTGTTACCTACGAGCAGTACTTC. It specifies CASSQAGSVTYEQYF. V usage is TRBV3-1 (or the pseudogene TRBV3-2) and J usage is TRBJ2-7; D ambiguous. Germline CDR1 reads LGHDT; CDR2 reads YNNKEL (reference sequence). This CDR3 comprises 15 residues. The ends were cut back, 1 base at V and 2 bases at J, with 12 bases in the middle.

V and J are TRBV9 and TRBJ1-2, with D maybe TRBD1 (5 bases). In germline, CDR1 is SGDLS, CDR2 YYNGEE. V lost 0 bases and J lost 4, with 10 bases in between. CDR3 length: 14 amino acids. The CDR3 DNA reads TGTGCCAGCAGCGTAGCAGGGTTGGCCTATGGCTACACCTTC. It codes for CASSVAGLAYGYTF.

The rearrangement uses TRBV30 and TRBJ1-2; 7 bases align to TRBD1. This CDR3 spans 14 amino acids. Unmatched junction bases numbered 9, after V lost 2 bases and J lost 6 bases. CDR1 is GTSNPN, CDR2 SVGIG, per germline (reference sequence). The CDR3 nucleotides are TGTGCCTGGAGTATAACCCGGACAGGCAATGGCTACACCTTC. Protein sequence: CAWSITRTGNGYTF.

This sequence joins TRBV3-1 (or the pseudogene TRBV3-2) and TRBJ2-7, with D maybe TRBD1 (6 bases). This CDR3 region has 14 residues. Germline CDR1 LGHDT, CDR2 YNNKEL (reference sequence). The ends were cut back, 6 bases at V and 0 bases at J, with 12 bases in the middle. The CDR3 here is CASSRTGNSYEQYF. The CDR3 DNA sequence: TGTGCCAGCAGTCGAACAGGGAACTCCTACGAGCAGTACTTC.

The count of this clone is one. The rearrangement links TRBV28 to TRBJ1-2; D remains unclear. V was shortened by 7 bases and J by 11 bases, with 20 bases between the two germline ends. The CDR3 contains 13 residues. Germline lookup yields CDR1 MDHEN and CDR2 SYDVKM. CDR3 DNA sequence: TGTGCCAGCACCGAGAAACCTGTGGGGAGATACACCTTC. Its translation: CASTEKPVGRYTF.

The rearrangement links TRBV19 to TRBJ1-2; D perhaps matches TRBD1 (6 bases). This CDR3 is built from 14 residues. Trimming stripped 6 bases from V and 6 bases from J, with 17 bases between. CDR1 and CDR2 from the germline V gene are LNHDA and SQIVND (reference sequence). Here the CDR3 reads CASRKQGVSDGYTF. Written as DNA, the CDR3 is TGTGCCAGTAGAAAACAGGGTGTATCAGATGGCTACACCTTC. The full variable domain, its missing parts supplied by reference TRBV19 and TRBJ1-2, is DGGITQSPKYLFRKEGQNVTLSCEQNLNHDAMYWYRQDPGQGLRLIYYSQIVNDFQKGDIAEGYSVSREKKESFPLTVTSAQKNPTAFYLCASRKQGVSDGYTFGSGTRLTVV.

The chain joins TRBV4-3 to TRBJ1-1, with D possibly being TRBD1 (5 bases). The CDR3 totals 18 residues. Germline V gene data show CDR1 as LGHNA and CDR2 as YSLEER. The ends were cut back, 3 bases at V and 5 bases at J, with 25 bases in the middle. CDR3 DNA: TGCGCCAGCAGCCAGGGCCAAAGGGGTCTGGGAGGCCGGACTGAAGCTTTCTTT. It encodes CASSQGQRGLGGRTEAFF.

The V gene is TRBV6-5, the J gene TRBJ1-5, with a tentative D call TRBD1 (5 bases). V was clipped by 7 bases and J by 4 bases, with 11 bases between them. The CDR3 is made up of 13 amino acids. Germline V gives CDR1 MNHEY, CDR2 SVGAGI. The CDR3 nucleotides are TGTGCCAGCATGTGGACAAATAATCAGCCCCAGCATTTT. It codes for CASMWTNNQPQHF.

V usage is TRBV19 and J usage is TRBJ2-6, with a possible D match to TRBD2 (6 bases). The V gene's germline CDR1 is LNHDA and CDR2 SQIVND (reference sequence). The CDR3 has 15 amino acids. V was cut by 5 bases and J by 0 bases, with 8 bases left in between. CDR3 in amino acids: CASSLGGSGANVLTF. The DNA for the CDR3 is TGTGCCAGTAGTCTCGGGGGCTCTGGGGCCAACGTCCTGACTTTC.

The chain links TRBV5-1 to TRBJ2-7, with D hard to call. V dropped 4 bases and J dropped 6 bases, with 17 bases sitting between them. The length of the CDR3 is 14 residues. Per the germline V gene, CDR1 is SGHRS and CDR2 is YFSETQ. CDR3 region: CASSQGSPRGEQYF. The CDR3 nucleotides are TGCGCCAGCAGCCAAGGCTCCCCTAGAGGCGAGCAGTACTTC.

This chain links TRBV21-1 with TRBJ2-7; the table's D gene call, TRBD2, was not cross checked with the DNA. TRBV21-1 is reported as a pseudogene. The CDR3 has 17 amino acids. In DNA form, the CDR3 reads TGTGCCAGCAGCATCAAAGGTGGTAGCGGGAGCTCCTACGAGCAGTACTTC. This sequence encodes CASSIKGGSGSSYEQYF.

This chain joins TRBV10-1 and TRBJ2-3, with 8 bases lining up with TRBD2. The J segment lost 8 bases and the V segment lost 3 bases, leaving 10 bases of the junction unmatched. CDR3 length equals 15 residues. Germline lookup yields CDR1 WNHNN and CDR2 SYGVQD (reference sequence). The CDR3 sequence: CASSELGTSHPTQYF. The CDR3, as DNA: TGCGCCAGCAGTGAACTCGGGACTAGTCACCCTACGCAGTATTTT.

V is TRBV5-8 and J is TRBJ2-7; D gene ambiguous. The V gene lost 2 bases and the J gene lost 3 bases, with 6 bases spanning the gap. The CDR3 runs 12 residues. Germline V gene sequence: CDR1 SGHTS, CDR2 YDEGEE. The DNA of the CDR3 is TGTGCCAGCAGCTTAGGCGGCTACGAGCAGTACTTC. Its protein product is CASSLGGYEQYF.

V is TRBV30 and J is TRBJ1-6, with a weak D call TRBD1 (5 bases). The CDR3 has 15 residues. Trimming shortened V by 4 bases and J by 0 bases, and 10 bases separated the two germline ends. In germline, CDR1 is GTSNPN, CDR2 SVGIG (reference sequence). CDR3 nucleotides: TGTGCCTGGACAGGGTTCAACTCCTATAATTCACCCCTCCACTTT. Its protein is CAWTGFNSYNSPLHF.

The J gene is TRBJ2-7, the V gene TRBV6-5; TRBD1 aligns across 8 bases. The trim removed 4 bases at V and 3 bases at J, leaving 5 bases unmatched. The germline CDR1 and CDR2 sequences are MNHEY and SVGAGI. CDR3 length: 14 residues. The DNA for the CDR3 is TGTGCCAGCAGTTCGGGACAGGTTGGCTACGAGCAGTACTTC. This encodes CASSSGQVGYEQYF.

This clone was seen only once. The chain joins TRBV4-1 to TRBJ2-3; 7 positions match TRBD2. Germline V lookup: CDR1 MGHRA, CDR2 YSYEKL. With 1 base clipped from V and 5 bases from J, the junction kept 15 bases outside the gene matches. The CDR3 runs 18 residues. The CDR3 spells CASSQAFMGPIAGDTQYF. In DNA, the CDR3 is TGCGCCAGCAGCCAAGCTTTCATGGGGCCAATAGCGGGAGATACGCAGTATTTT.

The chain is built from TRBV2 and TRBJ2-5; D may be TRBD2 (6 bases). The CDR3 totals 13 residues. Germline V gene data show CDR1 as SNHLY and CDR2 as FYNNEI. Trimming removed 7 bases from V and 4 bases from J, with 13 bases in between. The CDR3 DNA is TGTGCCAGCACCCGGGACTTAGGAGAGACCCAGTACTTC. This translates into CASTRDLGETQYF.

This clone has a handful of counts. The V call is TRBV30, the J call TRBJ1-3, with 9 positions matching TRBD1. The CDR3 extends over 17 amino acids. V lost 0 bases to trimming and J lost 0 bases; unmatched junction nucleotides: 6. Germline V lookup: CDR1 GTSNPN, CDR2 SVGIG (reference sequence). This CDR3 is CAWSVLGTGSSGNTIYF. The CDR3 DNA follows: TGTGCCTGGAGTGTACTCGGGACAGGGAGCTCTGGAAACACCATATATTTT.

This chain joins TRBV28 and TRBJ1-5; D is possibly TRBD1 (6 bases). The ends were cut back, 6 bases at V and 2 bases at J, with 26 bases in the middle. Germline CDR1 and CDR2: MDHEN and SYDVKM. The CDR3 loop spans 19 amino acids. The CDR3, as DNA: TGTGCCAGCAGCACCCGTCAGGGGCTTGGCAGGGGAGGCAATCAGCCCCAGCATTTT. It specifies CASSTRQGLGRGGNQPQHF.